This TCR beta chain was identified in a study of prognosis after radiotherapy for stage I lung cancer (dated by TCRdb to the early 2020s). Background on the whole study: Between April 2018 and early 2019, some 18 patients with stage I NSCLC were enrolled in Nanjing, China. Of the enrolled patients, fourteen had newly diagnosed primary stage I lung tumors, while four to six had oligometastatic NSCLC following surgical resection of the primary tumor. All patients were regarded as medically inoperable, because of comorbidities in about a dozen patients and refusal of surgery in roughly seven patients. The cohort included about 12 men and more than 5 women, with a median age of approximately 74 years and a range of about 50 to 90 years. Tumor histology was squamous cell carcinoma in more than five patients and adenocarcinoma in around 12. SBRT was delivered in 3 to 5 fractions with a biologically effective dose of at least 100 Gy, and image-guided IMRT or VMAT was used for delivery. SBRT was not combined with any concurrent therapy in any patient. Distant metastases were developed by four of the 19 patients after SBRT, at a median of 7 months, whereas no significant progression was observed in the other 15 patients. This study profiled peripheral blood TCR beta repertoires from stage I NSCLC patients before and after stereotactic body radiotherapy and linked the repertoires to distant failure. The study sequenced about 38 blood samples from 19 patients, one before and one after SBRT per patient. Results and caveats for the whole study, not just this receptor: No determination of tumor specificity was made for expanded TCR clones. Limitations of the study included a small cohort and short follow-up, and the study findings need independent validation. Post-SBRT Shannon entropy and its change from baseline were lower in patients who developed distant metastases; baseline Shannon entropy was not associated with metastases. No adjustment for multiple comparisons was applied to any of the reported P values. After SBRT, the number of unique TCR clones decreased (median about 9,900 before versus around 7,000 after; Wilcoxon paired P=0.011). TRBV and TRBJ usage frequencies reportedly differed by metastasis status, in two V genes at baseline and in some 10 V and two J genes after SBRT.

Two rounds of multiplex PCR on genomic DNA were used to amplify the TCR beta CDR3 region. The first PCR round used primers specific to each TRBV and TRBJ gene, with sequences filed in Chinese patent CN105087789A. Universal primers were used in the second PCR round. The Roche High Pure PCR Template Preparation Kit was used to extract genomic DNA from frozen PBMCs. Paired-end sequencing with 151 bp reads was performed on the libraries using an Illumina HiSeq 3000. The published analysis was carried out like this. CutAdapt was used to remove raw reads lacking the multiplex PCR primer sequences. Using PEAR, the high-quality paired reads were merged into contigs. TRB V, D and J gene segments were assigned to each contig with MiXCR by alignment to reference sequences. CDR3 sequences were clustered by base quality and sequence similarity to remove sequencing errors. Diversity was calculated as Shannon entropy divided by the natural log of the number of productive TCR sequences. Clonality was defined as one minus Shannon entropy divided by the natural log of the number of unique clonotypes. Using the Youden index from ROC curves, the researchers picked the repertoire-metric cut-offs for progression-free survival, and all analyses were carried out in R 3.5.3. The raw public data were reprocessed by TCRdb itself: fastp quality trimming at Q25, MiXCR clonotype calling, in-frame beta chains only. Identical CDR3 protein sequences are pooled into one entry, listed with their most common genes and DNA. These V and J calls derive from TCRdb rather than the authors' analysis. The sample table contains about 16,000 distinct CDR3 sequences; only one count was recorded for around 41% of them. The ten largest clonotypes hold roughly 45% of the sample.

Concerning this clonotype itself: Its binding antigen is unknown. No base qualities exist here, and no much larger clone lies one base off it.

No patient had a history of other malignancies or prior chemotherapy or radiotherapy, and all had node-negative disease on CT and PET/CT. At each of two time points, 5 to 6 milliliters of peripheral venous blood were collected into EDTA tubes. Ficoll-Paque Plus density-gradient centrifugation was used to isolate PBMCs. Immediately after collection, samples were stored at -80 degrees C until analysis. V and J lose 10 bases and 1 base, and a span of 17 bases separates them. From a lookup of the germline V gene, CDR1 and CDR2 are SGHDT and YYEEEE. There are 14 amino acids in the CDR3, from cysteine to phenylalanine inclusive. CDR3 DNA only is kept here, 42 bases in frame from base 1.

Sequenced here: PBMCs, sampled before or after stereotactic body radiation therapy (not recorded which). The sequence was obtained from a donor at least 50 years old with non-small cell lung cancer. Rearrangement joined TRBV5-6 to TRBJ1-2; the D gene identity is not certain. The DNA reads TGTGCCTCCAGTTCAGGCAGCTTTAACTATGGCTACACCTTC. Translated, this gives CASSSGSFNYGYTF. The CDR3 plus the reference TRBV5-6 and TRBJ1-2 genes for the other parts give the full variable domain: DAGVTQSPTHLIKTRGQQVTLRCSPKSGHDTVSWYQQALGQGPQFIFQYYEEEERQRGNFPDRFSGHQFPNYSSELNVNALLLGDSALYLCASSSGSFNYGYTFGSGTRLTVV.